Presented here are 8 T cell receptor beta chains from one specimen sequenced in a study of T cells after yellow fever vaccination. TCRdb itself ran the 5' RACE reads through MiXCR, one entry per CDR3 protein. The sample includes hundreds of thousands of distinct CDR3 sequences, 8.7% of them seen just once. Here the sequenced sample was PBMCs, taken on the day of the first yellow fever vaccination. These TCRs come from a man aged 18 to 30 who received the YFV17D yellow fever vaccine.

This clonotype came up a few times. The genes are TRBV7-2 and TRBJ1-2; D is unclear. Looked up from germline, CDR1 is SGHTA and CDR2 is FQGNSA. CDR3 length: 14 residues. The V end lost 4 bases, the J end lost 7 bases, and 16 bases lay between the germline ends. CDR3 in amino acids: CASSSARSLAGYTF. CDR3 DNA: TGTGCCAGCAGCTCCGCCCGATCTTTAGCTGGCTACACCTTC.

This clonotype was counted at least ten times. J is TRBJ1-4 and V is TRBV5-1; D not resolved. The CDR3 is 14 residues long. Germline V gene lookup returns CDR1 SGHRS and CDR2 YFSETQ. With 5 bases removed from V and 0 bases from J, the gap between germline ends came to 8 bases. The CDR3 region is CASRDTSTNEKLFF. CDR3 nucleotides: TGCGCCAGCAGGGATACCTCAACTAATGAAAAACTGTTTTTT.

V and J are TRBV5-4 and TRBJ1-2; perhaps TRBD1 as D (6 bases). This CDR3 region has 15 residues. V lost 4 bases to trimming and J lost 3 bases, with 16 bases between them. Per germline, CDR1 SGHNT and CDR2 YYREEE (reference sequence). The CDR3 sequence is CASSQLQGGYYGYTF. CDR3 sequence (DNA): TGTGCCAGCAGCCAGTTACAGGGAGGGTACTATGGCTACACCTTC.

This clonotype came up a few times. The V gene is TRBV7-3, the J gene TRBJ2-5; a weak D match, TRBD2 (7 bases). The CDR3 has 14 residues. Germline CDR1 is SGHTA and CDR2 is FQGTGA. Trimming removed 5 bases at V and 4 bases at J, with 14 bases between. CDR3 in DNA: TGTGCCAGCAGCATACAGGGAGGGCCAGAGACCCAGTACTTC. Translated: CASSIQGGPETQYF.

The genes are TRBV5-1 and TRBJ2-7; D might be TRBD2 (5 bases). The germline V gene encodes CDR1 SGHRS and CDR2 YFSETQ. CDR3 length: 14 residues. Trimming took off 3 bases at V and 0 bases at J, with 10 bases between the two ends. CDR3 nucleotide sequence: TGCGCCAGCAGCTCTAGCCCAGACTCCTACGAGCAGTACGTC. It encodes CASSSSPDSYEQYV.

This clonotype showed up many times. V and J are TRBV10-2 and TRBJ2-7; 9 bases map to TRBD1. V lost 3 bases, J lost 3 bases, and 3 bases stayed unmatched. The germline CDR1 and CDR2 sequences are WSHSY and SAAADI. CDR3 length: 14 amino acids. Here the CDR3 reads CASSEVGQGYEQYF. For the CDR3, the DNA is TGCGCCAGCAGTGAAGTGGGACAGGGCTACGAGCAGTACTTC.

The CDR3 spells CASSLIGATEAFF. The CDR3 DNA follows: TGTGCCAGCAGCTTGATCGGGGCCACTGAAGCTTTCTTT. The chain links TRBV5-6 to TRBJ1-1, with D perhaps TRBD1 (5 bases). The germline V and J ends were trimmed by 1 base and 4 bases, with 8 bases remaining between them. This CDR3 spans 13 amino acids. Germline V lookup: CDR1 SGHDT, CDR2 YYEEEE.

Ten or more counts support this clonotype. V gene TRBV6-2 or TRBV6-3 combines with J gene TRBJ2-4; a weak D match, TRBD2 (5 bases). The CDR3 contains 15 residues. V lost 2 bases, J lost 8 bases, and 16 bases lay in between. Per the germline V gene, CDR1 is MNHEY and CDR2 is SVGEGT. The CDR3 coding sequence is TGTGCCAGCAGTTACATCGGGGTAGTCTCGGACATTCAGTACTTC. Translated, it gives CASSYIGVVSDIQYF.